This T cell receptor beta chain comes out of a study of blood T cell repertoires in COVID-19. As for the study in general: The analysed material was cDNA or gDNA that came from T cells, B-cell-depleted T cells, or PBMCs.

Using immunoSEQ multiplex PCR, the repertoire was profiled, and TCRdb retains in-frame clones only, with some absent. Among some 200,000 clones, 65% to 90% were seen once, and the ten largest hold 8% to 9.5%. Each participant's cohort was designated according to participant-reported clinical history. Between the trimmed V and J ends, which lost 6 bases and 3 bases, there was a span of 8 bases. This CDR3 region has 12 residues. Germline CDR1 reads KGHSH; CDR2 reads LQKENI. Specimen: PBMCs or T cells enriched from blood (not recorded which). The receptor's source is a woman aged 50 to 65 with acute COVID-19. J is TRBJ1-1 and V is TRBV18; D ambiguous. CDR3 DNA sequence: TGTGCCAGCTCCCCCGCGGACACTGAAGCTTTCTTT. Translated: CASSPADTEAFF.